The rows below give T cell receptor beta chains drawn from one sample of a study of regulatory T cells in long-lasting Graves disease. MiXCR was run by TCRdb on the multiplex PCR reads, yielding one entry per CDR3 protein. The sample holds about 470,000 distinct CDR3 sequences, roughly 17% seen once. The same sample was also used in a study of T cells in Graves' hyperthyroidism and ophthalmopathy.

Sample: peripheral blood mononuclear cells (PBMCs), taken at new diagnosis, from a patient treated with antithyroid drugs. The receptor set was obtained from a man aged 35-49 years with Graves disease. The CDR3 runs from the conserved cysteine through the conserved F or W. The D gene is left open where the match is weak. Expanded clones get a size class; other rows say once, few or many, or leave the size out.

d_call: TRBD2; cdr3_length: 16; j_call: TRBJ2-7; v_call: TRBV5-1; clone_size: few; cdr3_aa: CASSGRDGGGFGEQYF; cdr3_nt: TGCGCCAGCAGCGGCCGGGACGGGGGGGGATTTGGCGAGCAGTACTTC
d_call: NA; cdr3_length: 17; j_call: TRBJ2-1; v_call: TRBV20-1; clone_size: many; cdr3_aa: CSAPRGAGPSSYNEQFF; cdr3_nt: TGCAGTGCCCCCCGGGGCGCCGGGCCTAGCTCCTACAATGAGCAGTTCTTC
d_call: NA; cdr3_length: 16; j_call: TRBJ2-3; v_call: TRBV28; clone_size: many; cdr3_aa: CASSQARGMGTDTQYF; cdr3_nt: TGTGCCAGCAGTCAAGCCAGGGGAATGGGGACAGATACGCAGTATTTT
d_call: NA; cdr3_length: 14; j_call: TRBJ1-4; v_call: TRBV6-1; clone_size: few; cdr3_aa: CASSLGGINEELFF; cdr3_nt: TGTGCCAGCAGCCTCGGGGGCATTAATGAAGAACTGTTTTTT
d_call: NA; cdr3_length: 15; j_call: TRBJ2-7; v_call: TRBV19; clone_size: NA; cdr3_aa: CASSIAQQPHYEQYF; cdr3_nt: TGTGCCAGTAGTATAGCACAGCAACCACACTACGAGCAGTACTTC
d_call: NA; cdr3_length: 12; j_call: TRBJ2-5; v_call: TRBV29-1; clone_size: NA; cdr3_aa: CSVVISSETQYF; cdr3_nt: TGCAGCGTTGTGATTAGTAGTGAGACCCAGTACTTC
d_call: NA; cdr3_length: 18; j_call: TRBJ1-1; v_call: TRBV7-8; clone_size: many; cdr3_aa: CASSLTLSGSHRNTEAFF; cdr3_nt: TGTGCCAGCAGCTTAACTCTCAGCGGGAGCCACAGGAACACTGAAGCTTTCTTT
d_call: NA; cdr3_length: 16; j_call: TRBJ2-1; v_call: TRBV29-1; clone_size: few; cdr3_aa: CSVGKGGVSLGTKQFF; cdr3_nt: TGCAGCGTTGGCAAGGGGGGTGTATCGTTGGGGACAAAACAGTTCTTC
d_call: TRBD2; cdr3_length: 15; j_call: TRBJ2-1; v_call: TRBV5-1; clone_size: NA; cdr3_aa: CVSSLALAGGNEQFF; cdr3_nt: TGCGTCAGCAGCTTGGCCCTAGCGGGAGGAAATGAGCAGTTCTTC
d_call: TRBD2; cdr3_length: 14; j_call: TRBJ2-7; v_call: TRBV28; clone_size: many; cdr3_aa: CASTAGGGPYEQYF; cdr3_nt: TGTGCCAGCACCGCGGGGGGCGGACCCTACGAGCAGTACTTC
d_call: TRBD2; cdr3_length: 17; j_call: TRBJ2-5; v_call: TRBV28; clone_size: many; cdr3_aa: CASSFRLAGGTVETQYF; cdr3_nt: TGTGCCAGCAGTTTTCGGCTAGCGGGAGGGACTGTAGAGACCCAGTACTTC
d_call: TRBD2; cdr3_length: 16; j_call: TRBJ2-3; v_call: TRBV2; clone_size: many; cdr3_aa: CASTKGLAGGGDTQYF; cdr3_nt: TGTGCCAGCACCAAAGGACTAGCGGGGGGAGGGGATACGCAGTATTTT
d_call: NA; cdr3_length: 13; j_call: TRBJ2-5; v_call: TRBV29-1; clone_size: few; cdr3_aa: CSVAVGAPETQYF; cdr3_nt: TGCAGCGTTGCAGTCGGGGCCCCAGAGACCCAGTACTTC
d_call: TRBD1; cdr3_length: 13; j_call: TRBJ1-5; v_call: TRBV19; clone_size: few; cdr3_aa: CASNPGGLQPQRF; cdr3_nt: TGTGCCAGTAATCCAGGGGGTCTTCAGCCCCAGCGTTTT
d_call: TRBD2; cdr3_length: 18; j_call: TRBJ2-4; v_call: TRBV15; clone_size: NA; cdr3_aa: CATSRDKGTSGRAVIQYF; cdr3_nt: TGTGCCACCAGCAGAGATAAAGGGACTAGCGGGAGGGCAGTCATTCAGTACTTC
d_call: TRBD1; cdr3_length: 16; j_call: TRBJ2-7; v_call: TRBV14; clone_size: NA; cdr3_aa: CASSQGWTGGAYEQYF; cdr3_nt: TGTGCCAGCAGCCAAGGTTGGACAGGGGGGGCCTACGAGCAGTACTTC
d_call: NA; cdr3_length: 13; j_call: TRBJ2-2; v_call: TRBV9; clone_size: NA; cdr3_aa: CANSVPGSGELFF; cdr3_nt: TGTGCCAACAGCGTACCCGGGTCCGGGGAGCTGTTTTTT
d_call: NA; cdr3_length: 18; j_call: TRBJ2-2; v_call: TRBV27; clone_size: NA; cdr3_aa: CASSLAAPRGWNTGELFF; cdr3_nt: TGTGCCAGCAGTTTAGCTGCCCCCCGGGGGTGGAACACCGGGGAGCTGTTTTTT
d_call: NA; cdr3_length: 15; j_call: TRBJ1-1; v_call: TRBV28; clone_size: many; cdr3_aa: CASSHRQVGNTEAFF; cdr3_nt: TGTGCCAGCAGTCACCGACAGGTTGGGAACACTGAAGCTTTCTTT
d_call: NA; cdr3_length: 15; j_call: TRBJ1-5; v_call: TRBV7-3; clone_size: NA; cdr3_aa: CASSYRTRGNQPQHF; cdr3_nt: TGTGCCAGCAGCTACCGCACCAGGGGTAATCAGCCCCAGCATTTT
d_call: TRBD2; cdr3_length: 15; j_call: TRBJ2-1; v_call: TRBV5-1; clone_size: many; cdr3_aa: CASSPGLAGGNEQFF; cdr3_nt: TGTGCCAGCAGTCCTGGACTAGCGGGAGGTAATGAGCAGTTCTTC
d_call: NA; cdr3_length: 14; j_call: TRBJ1-2; v_call: TRBV5-1; clone_size: few; cdr3_aa: CASSLDRVSNGYTF; cdr3_nt: TGCGCCAGCAGCTTGGACAGGGTTTCTAATGGCTACACCTTC
d_call: NA; cdr3_length: 13; j_call: TRBJ1-1; v_call: TRBV3-1; clone_size: few; cdr3_aa: CASSQVGRTEAFF; cdr3_nt: TGTGCCAGCAGCCAAGTAGGGAGAACTGAAGCTTTCTTT
d_call: NA; cdr3_length: 13; j_call: TRBJ2-3; v_call: TRBV5-1; clone_size: many; cdr3_aa: CASSFWDGDTQYF; cdr3_nt: TGCGCCAGCAGCTTTTGGGACGGCGATACGCAGTATTTT
d_call: NA; cdr3_length: 14; j_call: TRBJ2-2; v_call: TRBV15; clone_size: NA; cdr3_aa: CATATGFYTGELFF; cdr3_nt: TGTGCCACCGCAACAGGGTTTTACACCGGGGAGCTGTTTTTT
d_call: NA; cdr3_length: 13; j_call: TRBJ2-3; v_call: TRBV2; clone_size: many; cdr3_aa: CASFLGRGDTQYF; cdr3_nt: TGTGCCAGCTTCTTGGGGCGCGGAGATACGCAGTATTTT
d_call: NA; cdr3_length: 15; j_call: TRBJ2-2; v_call: TRBV29-1; clone_size: few; cdr3_aa: CSVLQGVSVTGELFF; cdr3_nt: TGCAGCGTACTTCAGGGCGTCTCAGTGACCGGGGAGCTGTTTTTT
d_call: NA; cdr3_length: 16; j_call: TRBJ2-7; v_call: TRBV5-1; clone_size: NA; cdr3_aa: CASSLATGTVYYEQYF; cdr3_nt: TGCGCCAGCAGCTTGGCGACGGGCACAGTCTACTACGAGCAGTACTTC
d_call: NA; cdr3_length: 11; j_call: TRBJ2-5; v_call: TRBV29-1; clone_size: many; cdr3_aa: CSVEPPEAQYF; cdr3_nt: TGCAGCGTTGAACCACCTGAGGCCCAGTACTTC
d_call: NA; cdr3_length: 13; j_call: TRBJ2-1; v_call: TRBV11-3; clone_size: many; cdr3_aa: CASSQRGSHEQFF; cdr3_nt: TGTGCCAGCAGCCAAAGGGGTTCCCATGAGCAGTTCTTC
d_call: NA; cdr3_length: 13; j_call: TRBJ1-1; v_call: TRBV20-1; clone_size: many; cdr3_aa: CSASPGPNTEAFF; cdr3_nt: TGCAGTGCTAGTCCAGGCCCGAACACTGAAGCTTTCTTT
d_call: NA; cdr3_length: 14; j_call: TRBJ2-1; v_call: TRBV11-1; clone_size: many; cdr3_aa: CASSAFGNNNEQFF; cdr3_nt: TGTGCCAGCAGCGCCTTCGGCAACAACAATGAGCAGTTCTTC
d_call: NA; cdr3_length: 14; j_call: TRBJ1-6; v_call: TRBV5-1; clone_size: NA; cdr3_aa: CASSRGTGGSPLHF; cdr3_nt: TGCGCCAGCAGCAGGGGAACCGGGGGATCACCCCTCCACTTT
d_call: TRBD2; cdr3_length: 15; j_call: TRBJ2-4; v_call: TRBV20-1; clone_size: few; cdr3_aa: CSANTPGTSGNWAYF; cdr3_nt: TGCAGTGCTAATACGCCCGGGACTAGCGGGAACTGGGCGTACTTC
d_call: NA; cdr3_length: 11; j_call: TRBJ2-5; v_call: TRBV29-1; clone_size: NA; cdr3_aa: CSTTGKKTQYF; cdr3_nt: TGCAGCACTACAGGGAAAAAGACCCAGTACTTC
d_call: NA; cdr3_length: 12; j_call: TRBJ2-7; v_call: TRBV15; clone_size: NA; cdr3_aa: CATSRDLDEQYF; cdr3_nt: TGTGCCACCAGCAGAGATCTAGACGAGCAGTACTTC
d_call: NA; cdr3_length: 14; j_call: TRBJ2-3; v_call: TRBV19; clone_size: few; cdr3_aa: CASSIQDSSDTQYF; cdr3_nt: TGTGCCAGTAGTATCCAGGACAGCTCGGATACGCAGTATTTT
d_call: NA; cdr3_length: 16; j_call: TRBJ2-1; v_call: TRBV15; clone_size: NA; cdr3_aa: CATSRDRWWPHNEQFF; cdr3_nt: TGTGCCACCAGCAGAGATCGGTGGTGGCCCCACAATGAGCAGTTCTTC
d_call: TRBD1; cdr3_length: 14; j_call: TRBJ1-5; v_call: TRBV27; clone_size: NA; cdr3_aa: CASSSTGFNQPQHF; cdr3_nt: TGTGCCAGCAGTTCGACAGGGTTCAATCAGCCCCAGCATTTT
d_call: TRBD1; cdr3_length: 16; j_call: TRBJ2-7; v_call: TRBV27; clone_size: many; cdr3_aa: CASSIFDRVVYYEQYF; cdr3_nt: TGTGCCAGCAGTATCTTCGACAGGGTGGTTTACTACGAGCAGTACTTC
d_call: TRBD2; cdr3_length: 14; j_call: TRBJ2-7; v_call: TRBV6-2/TRBV6-3; clone_size: few; cdr3_aa: CASSSGLAGREQYF; cdr3_nt: TGTGCCAGCAGTTCGGGACTAGCGGGGAGGGAGCAGTACTTC
d_call: NA; cdr3_length: 13; j_call: TRBJ2-7; v_call: TRBV11-2; clone_size: many; cdr3_aa: CASSTRVPDEQYF; cdr3_nt: TGTGCCAGCAGCACCAGGGTTCCGGACGAGCAGTACTTC
d_call: NA; cdr3_length: 16; j_call: TRBJ2-6; v_call: TRBV18; clone_size: few; cdr3_aa: CASSPGGGSGANVLTF; cdr3_nt: TGTGCCAGCTCACCCGGGGGAGGCTCTGGGGCCAACGTCCTGACTTTC
d_call: NA; cdr3_length: 11; j_call: TRBJ2-5; v_call: TRBV19; clone_size: many; cdr3_aa: CASSAQETQYF; cdr3_nt: TGTGCCAGTAGTGCCCAAGAGACCCAGTACTTC